The rows below give T cell receptor beta chains drawn from one sample of a study of vaccination and CD4 T cells after COVID-19. Their antigens are not known. A single record per CDR3 protein comes from TCRdb applying MiXCR to the PCR reads. The sample lists about 5,600 distinct CDR3 sequences; around two fifths were seen once. Sequenced input: CD4+ T cells from blood, cultured in vitro. Receptors were obtained from a human donor in good health. The CDR3 runs from the conserved cysteine through the conserved F or W. D genes are given only for firm matches. Clone size is stated in some rows and not others, as once, few, many or a class when expanded.

j_call v_call clone_size d_call cdr3_aa cdr3_nt
TRBJ1-2 TRBV6-1 - - CASSGTFGQGQGYTF TGTGCCAGCAGTGGAACCTTTGGTCAGGGGCAGGGCTACACCTTC
TRBJ1-1 TRBV7-9 medium-sized - CASSLLGDTEAFF TGTGCCAGCAGCTTACTAGGGGATACTGAAGCTTTCTTT
TRBJ1-1 TRBV19 - - CASSLLQGGGTEAFF TGTGCCAGTAGCCTACTACAGGGTGGAGGGACTGAAGCTTTCTTT
TRBJ2-7 TRBV11-2 - - CASSLDRGYEQYF TGTGCCAGCAGCTTAGACAGGGGCTACGAGCAGTACTTC
TRBJ1-2 TRBV20-1 few - CSARDGSGEWAYGYTF TGCAGTGCTAGAGACGGGTCGGGGGAATGGGCCTATGGCTACACCTTC
TRBJ1-1 TRBV7-3 - - CASSLRGSMNTEAFF TGTGCCAGCAGCTTAAGAGGAAGCATGAACACTGAAGCTTTCTTT
TRBJ2-5 TRBV10-2 - - CASSESNERIQETQYF TGCGCCAGCAGTGAGTCGAATGAGAGGATCCAAGAGACCCAGTACTTC
TRBJ1-1 TRBV7-2 - - CASSPTPKVGAFF TGTGCCAGCAGCCCAACCCCGAAGGTTGGAGCTTTCTTT
TRBJ1-1 TRBV6-5 - - CASSYGMGHTEAFF TGTGCCAGCAGTTACGGTATGGGGCACACTGAAGCTTTCTTT
TRBJ1-1 TRBV10-3 - - CAISTTGTEAFF TGTGCCATCAGTACCACAGGCACTGAAGCTTTCTTT
TRBJ2-3 TRBV7-9 few - CASSLRGGQVSTDTQYF TGTGCCAGCAGCTTAAGGGGCGGGCAGGTCAGCACAGATACGCAGTATTTT
TRBJ1-3 TRBV20-1 - - CSASLDSGNTIYF TGCAGTGCTAGTTTAGACTCTGGAAACACCATATATTTT
TRBJ2-7 TRBV19 - - CASSIQKNYEQYF TGTGCCAGTAGCATCCAGAAAAACTACGAGCAGTACTTC
TRBJ1-5 TRBV6-1 - - CASSRRFDGSNQPQHF TGTGCCAGCAGTCGAAGATTTGACGGGAGCAATCAGCCCCAGCATTTT
TRBJ2-3 TRBV29-1 - TRBD1 CSVGGTGVSDTQYF TGCAGCGTTGGGGGGACAGGGGTGTCAGATACGCAGTATTTT
TRBJ1-3 TRBV21-1 - - CASSVTDSGNTIYF TGTGCCAGCAGCGTCACGGACTCTGGAAACACCATATATTTT
TRBJ1-1 TRBV28 - TRBD1 CASNLSGQTNTEAFF TGTGCCAGCAACCTTTCGGGACAGACGAACACTGAAGCTTTCTTT
TRBJ1-2 TRBV20-1 - TRBD1 CSAFPGTGGDGYTF TGCAGTGCTTTCCCCGGGACAGGGGGCGATGGCTACACCTTC
TRBJ1-5 TRBV6-5 - - CASSSGYNQPQHF TGTGCCAGCAGTTCGGGTTACAATCAGCCCCAGCATTTT
TRBJ1-1 TRBV20-1 few - CSASGLWDTEAFF TGCAGTGCTAGTGGCCTCTGGGACACTGAAGCTTTCTTT
TRBJ1-1 TRBV5-1 - TRBD1 CASSLAGTGSTEAFF TGCGCCAGCAGCTTGGCCGGGACAGGCTCCACTGAAGCTTTCTTT
TRBJ1-2 TRBV6-5 few - CASSYSIHGIYGYTF TGTGCCAGCAGTTACTCGATACATGGGATCTATGGCTACACCTTC
TRBJ1-1 TRBV10-3 once - CAIAAWTANTEAFF TGTGCCATCGCCGCCTGGACAGCCAACACTGAAGCTTTCTTT
TRBJ1-3 TRBV7-9 - - CASSLGTSGNTIYF TGTGCCAGCAGCTTGGGAACCTCTGGAAACACCATATATTTT
TRBJ1-6 TRBV24-1 few - CATPVTASYYNSPLHF TGTGCCACCCCTGTTACAGCGAGCTACTATAATTCACCCCTCCACTTT
TRBJ1-2 TRBV6-1 - - CASSLGENYGYTF TGTGCCAGCTCCTTGGGGGAGAACTATGGCTACACCTTC
TRBJ1-5 TRBV10-3 - - CAISESRGGTQPQHF TGTGCCATCAGTGAGTCAAGGGGGGGAACACAGCCCCAGCATTTT
TRBJ1-3 TRBV28 few TRBD1 CASEGQSSGNTIYF TGTGCCAGCGAGGGACAGAGCTCTGGAAACACCATATATTTT
TRBJ2-7 TRBV5-4 once - CASSLGGQGDLYEQYF TGTGCCAGCAGCTTGGGAGGGCAGGGGGACTTATACGAGCAGTACTTC
TRBJ2-5 TRBV18 - - CASSQLDQETQYF TGTGCCAGCTCACAACTGGATCAAGAGACCCAGTACTTC
TRBJ1-5 TRBV5-8 few TRBD1 CASSPWTGGSGNQPQHF TGTGCCAGCAGCCCCTGGACAGGGGGCTCGGGCAATCAGCCCCAGCATTTT
TRBJ1-2 TRBV11-2 few - CASSLSGRSYGYTF TGTGCCAGCAGCTTATCGGGACGGAGTTATGGCTACACCTTC
TRBJ1-5 TRBV6-1 - - CASSVERAGYQPQHF TGTGCCAGCAGTGTCGAAAGGGCCGGGTATCAGCCCCAGCATTTT
TRBJ2-7 TRBV6-5 - TRBD1 CASSYLDRASYEQYF TGTGCCAGCAGTTACTTAGACAGGGCCTCCTACGAGCAGTACTTC
TRBJ2-1 TRBV10-3 - TRBD2 CAISESSGEIYNEQFF TGTGCCATCAGTGAGTCAAGCGGGGAGATCTACAATGAGCAGTTCTTC
TRBJ1-2 TRBV20-1 - TRBD1 CSAPHRTGGAKGYTF TGCAGTGCGCCGCACCGGACAGGGGGCGCGAAGGGCTACACCTTC
TRBJ1-5 TRBV20-1 - - CSAGGGREQPQHF TGCAGTGCTGGGGGGGGGCGCGAGCAGCCCCAGCATTTT
TRBJ2-7 TRBV10-3 - TRBD2 CASSYVMLAGHPYEQYF TGTGCCAGCAGTTACGTAATGCTAGCGGGACACCCCTACGAGCAGTACTTC
TRBJ2-3 TRBV7-2 - TRBD2 CASSLALKRGDTQYF TGTGCCAGCAGCTTAGCGCTAAAGCGGGGGGATACGCAGTATTTT
TRBJ1-1 TRBV5-1 - - CASSLRTGNTEAFF TGCGCCAGCAGCCTAAGGACGGGGAACACTGAAGCTTTCTTT
TRBJ1-1 TRBV6-1 - TRBD1 CASSASRGESEAFF TGTGCCAGCAGTGCCAGCAGGGGGGAATCTGAAGCTTTCTTT
TRBJ1-6 TRBV7-9 - - CASRQGPSSPLHF TGTGCCAGCAGACAGGGTCCGAGTTCACCCCTCCACTTT